Listed here are 18 T cell receptor beta chains from one sample, sequenced in a study of shared clonotypes between healthy human individuals (dated by TCRdb to about 2020). Libraries were constructed by the immunoSEQ multiplex PCR assay. TCRdb mirrors the immuneACCESS table, restricted to in-frame sequences. Some clones are absent from its copies; in checked studies, under half trace to an unresolved V gene, and the reason for the others is unknown. This sample lists 2 million to 2.5 million clones; nearly 97% were detected once. Together, the top ten hold roughly 0.13% of the sample. Sequenced input: naive CD4+ T cells sorted from blood. The intended sense of this specimen's cell subset or site label: CD45RA+ positively selected. The receptor set was obtained from a man aged 18 to 35 in good health.

This chain connects TRBV5-4 to TRBJ2-7; D is uncertain. V gave up 0 bases and J gave up 6 bases, with 7 bases separating them. This CDR3 spans 12 amino acids. The germline V gene has CDR1 SGHNT and CDR2 YYREEE (reference sequence). CDR3 sequence reads: CASSLDGSEQYF. The CDR3 DNA is TGTGCCAGCAGCTTGGACGGGTCCGAGCAGTACTTC.

The V call is TRBV6-1, the J call TRBJ2-3; TRBD2 aligns across 10 bases. Per germline, CDR1 MNHNS and CDR2 SASEGT. The CDR3 totals 16 residues. Trimming at V came to 1 base and at J to 0 bases, leaving 1 base not matched to a gene. CDR3 protein: CASSEVAGGSTDTQYF. CDR3 DNA sequence: TGTGCCAGCAGTGAAGTAGCGGGGGGAAGCACAGATACGCAGTATTTT.

The J gene is TRBJ2-3, the V gene TRBV10-3; 11 bases match TRBD1. V lost 11 bases, J lost 8 bases, and 12 bases stayed unmatched. Germline loops: CDR1 ENHRY, CDR2 SYGVKD. This CDR3 spans 14 amino acids. DNA for the CDR3: TGTGCCTCAGCCTCCGGGACAGGGGGTGTTACGCAGTATTTT. Translated: CASASGTGGVTQYF.

This clone occurred a few times. The chain uses TRBV4-3 and TRBJ1-6; unclear D gene. There are 13 residues in the CDR3. Germline V CDR1 and CDR2: LGHNA, YSLEER. The germline V and J ends were trimmed by 4 bases and 7 bases, with 8 bases remaining between them. CDR3 sequence: CASSRWRNSPLHF. In DNA form, the CDR3 reads TGCGCCAGCAGCCGTTGGCGGAATTCACCCCTCCACTTT.

This rearrangement joins TRBV28 to TRBJ1-2; D not resolved. The CDR3 runs 9 residues. Germline V lookup: CDR1 MDHEN, CDR2 SYDVKM. The CDR3 region has the DNA TGTGCTCCTGCACATGGCTACACCTTC. It encodes CAPAHGYTF.

This chain joins TRBV9 and TRBJ1-1; weak D call: TRBD1 (5 bases). The CDR3 runs 14 residues. The V and J ends lost 0 bases and 2 bases respectively, with 8 bases between them. In germline, CDR1 is SGDLS, CDR2 YYNGEE. In DNA form, the CDR3 reads TGTGCCAGCAGCGTAGTGACAGCTAACACTGAAGCTTTCTTT. Protein product: CASSVVTANTEAFF. Drawing the rest from reference TRBV9 and TRBJ1-1, the complete variable domain is DSGVTQTPKHLITATGQRVTLRCSPRSGDLSVYWYQQSLDQGLQFLIQYYNGEERAKGNILERFSAQQFPDLHSELNLSSLELGDSALYFCASSVVTANTEAFFGQGTRLTVV.

The genes are TRBV9 and TRBJ1-5; 10 nucleotides line up with TRBD1. The CDR3 is 15 amino acids. Unmatched junction bases numbered 3, after V lost 4 bases and J lost 2 bases. CDR1 and CDR2 (germline): SGDLS, YYNGEE. CDR3 region: CASSTGTGGNQPQHF. Written as DNA, the CDR3 is TGTGCCAGCAGCACCGGGACAGGGGGCAATCAGCCCCAGCATTTT. Supplemented by reference TRBV9 and TRBJ1-5, the full variable domain reads DSGVTQTPKHLITATGQRVTLRCSPRSGDLSVYWYQQSLDQGLQFLIQYYNGEERAKGNILERFSAQQFPDLHSELNLSSLELGDSALYFCASSTGTGGNQPQHFGDGTRLSIL.

The V call is TRBV2, the J call TRBJ2-4; D uncertain. The CDR3 extends over 14 amino acids. Germline assignment: CDR1 SNHLY and CDR2 FYNNEI. With 2 bases removed from V and 0 bases from J, the gap between germline ends came to 5 bases. This CDR3 is CASSEQVAKNIQYF. As DNA, the CDR3 is TGTGCCAGCAGTGAACAGGTAGCCAAAAACATTCAGTACTTC.

The V and J genes are TRBV30 and TRBJ2-6; D gene unclear. The CDR3 length is 13 residues. V lost 3 bases and J 4 bases, leaving 7 bases between the germline ends. The germline V gene has CDR1 GTSNPN and CDR2 SVGIG (reference sequence). CDR3 residues: CAWRLTGANVLTF. The CDR3 nucleotides read TGTGCCTGGAGACTTACCGGGGCCAACGTCCTGACTTTC.

The sample holds one count of this clone. The chain uses TRBV6-1 and TRBJ1-5, with D maybe TRBD1 (6 bases). The CDR3 is 14 amino acids. Germline V gives CDR1 MNHNS, CDR2 SASEGT. Trimming took 3 bases from V and 11 from J, leaving 17 bases between them. The CDR3 DNA sequence: TGTGCCAGCAGTGATTTAGGCAGGGGAAAGTCCCAGCATTTT. This codes for CASSDLGRGKSQHF.

This chain uses TRBV10-3 with TRBJ1-2; D unclear. The germline V and J ends were trimmed by 0 bases and 8 bases, with 13 bases remaining between them. CDR1 is ENHRY and CDR2 is SYGVKD in the germline V gene. This CDR3 is 14 amino acids long. The CDR3 DNA reads as TGTGCCATCAGTGAGTCTTTGGGGATTGGGGGCTACACCTTC. This translates into CAISESLGIGGYTF.

This chain joins TRBV9 and TRBJ2-4; no definite D call. The CDR3 runs to 15 residues. Germline lookup yields CDR1 SGDLS and CDR2 YYNGEE. With 0 bases removed from V and 1 base from J, the gap between germline ends came to 8 bases. This chain's CDR3 is CASSVEGYAKNIQYF. CDR3 nucleotides: TGTGCCAGCAGCGTAGAAGGATATGCCAAAAACATTCAGTACTTC.

On this clone: Different DNA sequences within this sample yield the same CDR3. The J gene is TRBJ2-3, the V gene TRBV5-1; D might be TRBD2 (5 bases). The CDR3 has 14 residues. Trimming cost V 4 bases and J 0 bases, with 9 bases left between them. Germline V gene lookup returns CDR1 SGHRS and CDR2 YFSETQ. The CDR3 loop is CASSPSGSTDTQYF. In DNA, the CDR3 is TGCGCCAGCAGCCCGAGCGGAAGCACAGATACGCAGTATTTT.

The chain employs TRBV29-1 and TRBJ2-3, with D maybe TRBD2 (5 bases). The CDR3 consists of 13 residues. The V end lost 8 bases, the J end lost 5 bases, and 17 bases lay between the germline ends. Germline V CDR1 and CDR2: SQVTM, ANQGSEA. The CDR3 sequence: CSSAPLRGDTQYF. The CDR3 nucleotides read TGCAGCTCCGCACCGCTACGGGGAGATACGCAGTATTTT.

This clone has just one count. The rearrangement links TRBV4-2 to TRBJ2-1; possible D gene TRBD2, 6 bases. V lost 0 bases and J 6 bases, leaving 15 bases between the germline ends. Germline CDR1 is LGHNA and CDR2 is YNFKEQ. The CDR3 runs 16 residues. CDR3 in amino acids: CASSQEIAALANEQFF. The CDR3 nucleotides are TGTGCCAGCAGCCAAGAGATAGCGGCACTGGCCAATGAGCAGTTCTTC.

The chain employs TRBV6-1 and TRBJ2-5; no definite D call. The CDR3 length is 14 residues. Germline V CDR1 and CDR2: MNHNS, SASEGT. With 2 bases removed from V and 7 bases from J, the gap between germline ends came to 14 bases. The DNA of the CDR3 is TGTGCCAGCAGTGAAATGGGTTCACGGTGGACCCAGTACTTC. It codes for CASSEMGSRWTQYF.

V and J are TRBV19 and TRBJ2-3; D gene ambiguous. The CDR3 loop spans 14 amino acids. Germline assignment: CDR1 LNHDA and CDR2 SQIVND (reference sequence). The ends were cut back, 1 base at V and 0 bases at J, with 5 bases in the middle. The CDR3 protein is CASSIADSTDTQYF. CDR3 DNA: TGTGCCAGTAGTATAGCGGACAGCACAGATACGCAGTATTTT. Based on the CDR3 plus reference TRBV19 and TRBJ2-3, the full variable domain is DGGITQSPKYLFRKEGQNVTLSCEQNLNHDAMYWYRQDPGQGLRLIYYSQIVNDFQKGDIAEGYSVSREKKESFPLTVTSAQKNPTAFYLCASSIADSTDTQYFGPGTRLTVL.

The rearrangement links TRBV6-1 to TRBJ2-5; D is uncertain. Looked up from germline, CDR1 is MNHNS and CDR2 is SASEGT. The CDR3 runs to 12 residues. V was trimmed by 5 bases and J by 9 bases, leaving 13 bases between them. CDR3 region: CASSLDWTAQYF. The CDR3 DNA reads as TGTGCCAGCAGTCTCGACTGGACGGCCCAGTACTTC.